The source of this T cell receptor (beta chain) is a study of CXCR3-negative and CXCR3-positive naive CD8 T cells (dated by TCRdb to about 2019). Regarding the study in general: About 150 million TRB reads were obtained in total, roughly 1.5 +/- 0.3 million reads per library. Data from 11 donors, pooled across two independent experiments, went into the diversity and physicochemical repertoire analyses. TRBV-TRBJ cluster analysis included naive subsets from roughly 5 donors and memory cells from 3 donors.

Taken from cysteine to phenylalanine, the CDR3 has 14 residues. The record lacks a DNA sequence. The germline V gene supplies CDR1 SQVTM and CDR2 ANQGSEA. For each CD8+ T cell subset, flow sorting was done in triplicate, and a few hundred thousand cells per subset went directly into RLT lysis buffer. To keep memory contaminants out, a stringent definition of naive CD8+ T cells was applied: CD45RO-CCR7+CD27+CD95-. Using standard density gradient centrifugation, peripheral blood mononuclear cells were isolated from buffy coats. A FACSAria III was used to flow-sort naive CXCR3-negative and CXCR3-positive CD8+ T cells. An RNeasy Mini Kit was used to extract total RNA from the sorted cells. Sequenced on a NextSeq 550. The Human TCR Profiling Kit (MiLaboratory) was used to prepare UMI-labeled 5' RACE TRB cDNA libraries. cDNA synthesis used the entire amount of extracted RNA, and PCR amplification then used the entire amount of cDNA produced. The libraries were made side by side, with each library going through the same number of PCR cycles. Per the original workflow: MIGEC and MiXCR extracted about 53,000 +/- 10,000 unique UMI-labeled TRB cDNA molecules per library, requiring at least two reads per UMI. An average of around 40,000 +/- 10,000 functional in-frame TRB CDR3 nucleotide clonotypes without stop codons was found per library. After downsampling to 5000 UMI-labeled TRB molecules per sample, diversity metrics such as normalized Shannon-Wiener and Chao1 were calculated in VDJtools. VDJtools was used to calculate clonotype-size-weighted physicochemical properties of the central five CDR3 residues, namely interaction energy, strength, volume and Kidera factor 4. TCRdb reprocessed the reads, so every CDR3 protein sequence counts as one entry and DNA is not shown. The authors' filters were not applied to this entry. The sample table on file contains 130,000 to 150,000 distinct CDR3 sequences. The ten largest make up 0.25% to 0.3% of the sample.

What the research found in general, with its limitations: Both naive subsets had comparably high repertoire diversity, while memory CD8+ T cells had much lower repertoire diversity. Freshly isolated PBMCs were used for most assays because CXCR3 expression partially decreased after cryopreservation. Surface CD5, linked to self-reactivity in mice, was comparable between naive subsets; TCR interaction strength was therefore also inferred from TRB CDR3 physicochemical properties. TRB CDR3s from CXCR3-positive naive cells showed higher hydrophobicity (lower Kidera factor 4), lower energy, and higher strength and volume indices than CXCR3-negative naive cells. Within the same donor, TRBV-TRBJ usage looked similar between naive CXCR3-negative and CXCR3-positive cells, but memory cells had distinct patterns.

Notes on this clonotype: Its recognized antigen is unknown.

This receptor was taken from a human donor in good health. Some clones in this sample may be carry-over from other donors' samples. Material for sequencing was naive CXCR3+ CD8+ T cells from blood. The cell subset or site label for this specimen denotes: CD45RO-CCR7+CD27+CD95- naive CD8+ T cells expressing CXCR3 (TNR3+). The sequence is built from TRBV29-1 and TRBJ1-2; the D call of TRBD1 rests on TCRdb alone, since no DNA is present to check it. CDR3 sequence: CSVYTGTGNYGYTF.